The next 2 T cell receptor beta chains were all read from a single sample in a study of PD-1 blockade in classical Hodgkin lymphoma. The time point here: cycle 4 day 1 (C4D1), after more than 5 weeks of nivolumab. All patients relapsed after autologous stem cell transplantation, and brentuximab vedotin exposure varied. Here immunoSEQ multiplex PCR was the method, and the copy in TCRdb shows in-frame clones only, minus some. The sample yields some 110,000 clones, 89% seen once. The starting material was peripheral blood mononuclear cells (PBMCs), obtained before the fourth cycle of nivolumab. Receptor source: a human donor with classical Hodgkin lymphoma.

This sequence joins TRBV9 and TRBJ1-5; a weak D match, TRBD1 (6 bases). Germline values: CDR1 SGDLS, CDR2 YYNGEE. This CDR3 region has 15 residues. Trimming cost V 4 bases and J 0 bases, with 11 bases left between them. The CDR3 is CASSRGADSNQPQHF. CDR3 nucleotides: TGTGCCAGCAGCCGGGGGGCCGATAGCAATCAGCCCCAGCATTTT.

The count of this clone is one. The chain combines TRBV6-5 with TRBJ1-1; D is perhaps TRBD1 (6 bases). Germline V CDR1 and CDR2: MNHEY, SVGAGI. V shed 4 bases and J shed 0 bases, with 12 bases lying between them. This CDR3 has 15 amino acids. The CDR3 sequence is CASSLGTLMNTEAFF. As DNA, the CDR3 is TGTGCCAGCAGTTTAGGGACACTTATGAACACTGAAGCTTTCTTT.